This T cell receptor beta chain is from a study of human thymus T cells. This clone was found once. As yet, its antigen is unknown. The data were produced by immunoSEQ multiplex PCR, yet TCRdb's version contains in-frame clones alone and is incomplete. The table includes approximately 49,000 clones, just under 95% detected once. General observations from the study: Both thymic and peripheral blood repertoires showed apparently biased V and J usage.

Having corrective surgery for congenital heart defects, healthy Finnish infants were the ones who donated. Four of the eight donors gave roughly 0.45-1 mL blood during surgery. All available leukocytes, rather than a set cell count, yielded the blood DNA. The CDR3 covers 15 residues. Germline V lookup: CDR1 MGHRA, CDR2 YSYEKL. With V trimmed by 4 bases and J by 5 bases, 8 bases remained unmatched. The gene calls are TRBV4-1 and TRBJ2-5; 9 bases line up with TRBD1. Sequencing input: blood. This TCR was sampled from a girl under three years old with a congenital heart defect but otherwise immunologically healthy. The CDR3 reads CASSPRDRVTETQYF. The DNA of the CDR3 is TGCGCCAGCAGCCCACGGGACAGGGTAACGGAGACCCAGTACTTC.